This TCR beta chain was found in a study of T-cell memory formation after mild COVID-19. TCRdb passed the 5' RACE reads through MiXCR, listing each CDR3 protein once. The sample has 450,000 to 650,000 distinct CDR3 sequences, roughly 21% seen once. CDR3 length: 13 residues. Trimming left V 0 bases short and J 5 bases short, with 4 bases between. Looked up from germline, CDR1 is LGHNA and CDR2 is YNFKEQ. This clonotype was seen many times. The chain joins TRBV4-2 to TRBJ2-2; D unclear. The sequence was obtained from an adult woman who had mild COVID-19 (a few samples of this study predate the infection). Cell type and time point are not known. Sequenced: PBMCs or a T cell subset sorted from them (not recorded which). CDR3 amino acids: CASSQDWTGELFF. The CDR3 bases are TGTGCCAGCAGCCAAGATTGGACCGGGGAGCTGTTTTTT.